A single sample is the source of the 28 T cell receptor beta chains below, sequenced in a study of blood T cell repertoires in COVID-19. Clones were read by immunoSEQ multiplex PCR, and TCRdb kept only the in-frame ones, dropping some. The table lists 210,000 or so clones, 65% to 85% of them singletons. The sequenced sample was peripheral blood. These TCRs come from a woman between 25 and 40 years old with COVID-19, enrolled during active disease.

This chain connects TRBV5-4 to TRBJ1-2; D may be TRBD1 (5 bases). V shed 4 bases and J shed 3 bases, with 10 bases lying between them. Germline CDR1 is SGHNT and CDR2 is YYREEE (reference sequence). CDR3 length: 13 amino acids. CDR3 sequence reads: CASSEGADYGYTF. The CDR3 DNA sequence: TGTGCCAGCAGCGAAGGGGCAGACTATGGCTACACCTTC.

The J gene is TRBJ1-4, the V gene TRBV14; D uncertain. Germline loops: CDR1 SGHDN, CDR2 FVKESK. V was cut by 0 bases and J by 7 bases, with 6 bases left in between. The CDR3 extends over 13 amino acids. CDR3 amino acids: CASSQDPFEKLFF. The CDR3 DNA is TGTGCCAGCAGCCAAGATCCGTTTGAAAAACTGTTTTTT.

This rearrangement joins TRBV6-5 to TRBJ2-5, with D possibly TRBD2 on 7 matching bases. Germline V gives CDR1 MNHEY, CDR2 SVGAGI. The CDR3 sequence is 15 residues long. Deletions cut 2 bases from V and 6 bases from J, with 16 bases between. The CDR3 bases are TGTGCCAGCAGTTACCTCCAGGGGAGGGGGAAGACCCAGTACTTC. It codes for CASSYLQGRGKTQYF.

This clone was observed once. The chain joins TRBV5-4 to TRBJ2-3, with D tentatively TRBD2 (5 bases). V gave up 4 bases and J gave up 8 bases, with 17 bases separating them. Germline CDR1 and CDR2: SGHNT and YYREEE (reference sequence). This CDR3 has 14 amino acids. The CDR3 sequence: CASSLSKVEGTQYF. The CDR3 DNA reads TGTGCCAGCAGCCTGTCCAAGGTCGAGGGTACGCAGTATTTT. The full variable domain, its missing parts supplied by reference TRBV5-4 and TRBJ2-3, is ETGVTQSPTHLIKTRGQQVTLRCSSQSGHNTVSWYQQALGQGPQFIFQYYREEENGRGNFPPRFSGLQFPNYSSELNVNALELDDSALYLCASSLSKVEGTQYFGPGTRLTVL.

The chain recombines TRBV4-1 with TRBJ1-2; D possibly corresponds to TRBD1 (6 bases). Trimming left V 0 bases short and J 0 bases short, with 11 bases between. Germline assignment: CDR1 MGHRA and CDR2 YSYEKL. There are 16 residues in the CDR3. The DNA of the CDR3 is TGCGCCAGCAGCCAAGAACGCTGGACAGCTAACTATGGCTACACCTTC. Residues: CASSQERWTANYGYTF.

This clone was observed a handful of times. The CDR3 loop is CASSWRGGAQPQHF. CDR3 in DNA: TGTGCCAGTAGTTGGAGGGGGGGAGCTCAGCCCCAGCATTTT. The J gene is TRBJ1-5, the V gene TRBV19, with D perhaps matching TRBD1 (6 bases). Trimming left V 5 bases short and J 6 bases short, with 14 bases between. The CDR3 is 14 residues long. Germline-derived CDR1 and CDR2 are LNHDA and SQIVND (reference sequence).

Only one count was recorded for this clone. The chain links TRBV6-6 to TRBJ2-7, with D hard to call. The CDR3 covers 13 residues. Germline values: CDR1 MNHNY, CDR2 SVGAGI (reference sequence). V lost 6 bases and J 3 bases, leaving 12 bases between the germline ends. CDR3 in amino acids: CASRRLGHYEQYF. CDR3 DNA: TGTGCCAGCAGGCGGCTAGGCCACTACGAGCAGTACTTC.

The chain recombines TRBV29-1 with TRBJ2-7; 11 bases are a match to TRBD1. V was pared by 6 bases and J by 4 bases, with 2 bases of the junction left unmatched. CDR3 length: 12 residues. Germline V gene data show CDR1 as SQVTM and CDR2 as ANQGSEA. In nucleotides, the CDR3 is TGCAGCGTCGGGACAGGGGGATACGAGCAGTACTTC. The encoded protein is CSVGTGGYEQYF.

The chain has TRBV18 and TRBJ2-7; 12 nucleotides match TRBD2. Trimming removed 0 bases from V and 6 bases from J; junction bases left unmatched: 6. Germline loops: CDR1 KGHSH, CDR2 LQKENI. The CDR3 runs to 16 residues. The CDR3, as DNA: TGTGCCAGCTCACCACCTTTGACTAGCGGGAGCCTCGAGCAGTACTTC. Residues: CASSPPLTSGSLEQYF. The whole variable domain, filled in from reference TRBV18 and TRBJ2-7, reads NAGVMQNPRHLVRRRGQEARLRCSPMKGHSHVYWYRQLPEEGLKFMVYLQKENIIDESGMPKERFSAEFPKEGPSILRIQQVVRGDSAAYFCASSPPLTSGSLEQYFGPGTRLTVT.

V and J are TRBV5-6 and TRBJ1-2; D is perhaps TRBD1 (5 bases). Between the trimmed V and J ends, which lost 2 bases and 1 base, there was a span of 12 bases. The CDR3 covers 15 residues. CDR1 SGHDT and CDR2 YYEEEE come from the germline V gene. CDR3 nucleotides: TGTGCCAGCAGCTTACGACAGATCTTTAACTATGGCTACACCTTC. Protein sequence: CASSLRQIFNYGYTF.

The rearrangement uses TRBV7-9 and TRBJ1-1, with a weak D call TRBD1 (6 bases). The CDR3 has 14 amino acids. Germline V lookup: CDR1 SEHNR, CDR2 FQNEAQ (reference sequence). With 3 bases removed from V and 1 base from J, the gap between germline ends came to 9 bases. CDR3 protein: CASSFQGTNTEAFF. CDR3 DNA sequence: TGTGCCAGCAGCTTTCAGGGGACGAACACTGAAGCTTTCTTT.

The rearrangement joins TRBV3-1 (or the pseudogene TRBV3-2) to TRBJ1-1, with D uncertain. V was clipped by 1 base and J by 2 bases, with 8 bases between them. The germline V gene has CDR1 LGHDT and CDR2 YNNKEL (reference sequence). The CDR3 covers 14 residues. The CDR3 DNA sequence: TGTGCCAGCAGCCAAGGCGGATTTAACACTGAAGCTTTCTTT. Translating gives CASSQGGFNTEAFF.

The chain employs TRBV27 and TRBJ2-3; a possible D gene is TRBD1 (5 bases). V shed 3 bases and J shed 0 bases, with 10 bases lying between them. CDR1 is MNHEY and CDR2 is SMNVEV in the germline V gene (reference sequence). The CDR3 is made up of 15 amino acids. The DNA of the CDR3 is TGTGCCAGCAGTTTTATTGGGGCGAGCACAGATACGCAGTATTTT. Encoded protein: CASSFIGASTDTQYF.

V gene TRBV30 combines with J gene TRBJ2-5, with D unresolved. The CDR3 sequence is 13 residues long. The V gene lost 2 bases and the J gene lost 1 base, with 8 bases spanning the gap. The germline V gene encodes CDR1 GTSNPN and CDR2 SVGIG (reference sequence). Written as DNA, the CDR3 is TGTGCCTGGAGTCGGTTACCCCAAGAGACCCAGTACTTC. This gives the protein CAWSRLPQETQYF.

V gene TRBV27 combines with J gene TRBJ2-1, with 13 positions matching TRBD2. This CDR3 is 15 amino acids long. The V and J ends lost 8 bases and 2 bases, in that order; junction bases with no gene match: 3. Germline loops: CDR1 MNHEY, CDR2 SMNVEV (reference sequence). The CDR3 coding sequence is TGTGCCAGCTTCGGACTAGCGGGAGCCTACAATGAGCAGTTCTTC. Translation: CASFGLAGAYNEQFF.

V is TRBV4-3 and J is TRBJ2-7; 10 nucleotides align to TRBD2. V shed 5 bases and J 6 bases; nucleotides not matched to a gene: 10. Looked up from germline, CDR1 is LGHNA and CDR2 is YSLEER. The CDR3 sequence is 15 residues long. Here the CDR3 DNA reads TGCGCCAGCAGCGAAGCGGGAGGGCCACTCTCCGAGCAGTACTTC. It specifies CASSEAGGPLSEQYF.

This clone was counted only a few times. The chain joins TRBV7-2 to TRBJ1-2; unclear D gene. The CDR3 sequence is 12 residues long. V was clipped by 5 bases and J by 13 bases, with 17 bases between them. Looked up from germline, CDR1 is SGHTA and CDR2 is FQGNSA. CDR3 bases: TGTGCCAGCAGCACAACGACGGGGTTATCCACCTTC. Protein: CASSTTTGLSTF.

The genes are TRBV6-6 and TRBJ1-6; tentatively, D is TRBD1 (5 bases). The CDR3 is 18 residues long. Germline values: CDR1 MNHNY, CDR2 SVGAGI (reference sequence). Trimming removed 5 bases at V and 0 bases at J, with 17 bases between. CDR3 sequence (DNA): TGTGCCAGCAGTCAACGGATAGGGGTCAGCTCCTATAATTCACCCCTCCACTTT. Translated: CASSQRIGVSSYNSPLHF.

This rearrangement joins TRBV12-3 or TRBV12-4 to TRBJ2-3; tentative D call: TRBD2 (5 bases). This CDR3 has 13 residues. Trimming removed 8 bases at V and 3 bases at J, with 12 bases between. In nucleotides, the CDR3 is TGTGCCAGCGTGCCCAGGAGGACAGATACGCAGTATTTT. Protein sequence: CASVPRRTDTQYF.

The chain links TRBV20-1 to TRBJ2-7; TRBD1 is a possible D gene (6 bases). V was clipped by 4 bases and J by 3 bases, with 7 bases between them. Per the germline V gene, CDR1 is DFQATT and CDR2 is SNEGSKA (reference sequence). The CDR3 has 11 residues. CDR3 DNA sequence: TGCAGTGCTAAGGACAGCTACGAGCAGTACTTC. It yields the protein CSAKDSYEQYF.

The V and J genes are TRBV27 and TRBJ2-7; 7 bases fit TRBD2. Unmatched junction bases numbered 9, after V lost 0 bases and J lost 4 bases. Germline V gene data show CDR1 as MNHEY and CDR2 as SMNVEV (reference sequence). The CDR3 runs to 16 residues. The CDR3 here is CASSLSFGGSKYEQYF. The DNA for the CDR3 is TGTGCCAGCAGTTTATCATTCGGCGGGAGCAAGTACGAGCAGTACTTC.

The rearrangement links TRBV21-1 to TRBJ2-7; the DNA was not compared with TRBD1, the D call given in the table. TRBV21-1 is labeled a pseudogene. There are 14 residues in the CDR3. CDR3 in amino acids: CASSKPTGDYEQYF. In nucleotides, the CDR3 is TGTGCCAGCAGCAAACCCACAGGGGACTACGAGCAGTACTTC.

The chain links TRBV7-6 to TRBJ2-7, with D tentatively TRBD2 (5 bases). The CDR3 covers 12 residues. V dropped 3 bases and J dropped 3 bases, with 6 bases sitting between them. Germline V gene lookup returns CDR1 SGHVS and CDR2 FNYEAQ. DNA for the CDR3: TGTGCCAGCAGCTTTGACTACTACGAGCAGTACTTC. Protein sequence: CASSFDYYEQYF.

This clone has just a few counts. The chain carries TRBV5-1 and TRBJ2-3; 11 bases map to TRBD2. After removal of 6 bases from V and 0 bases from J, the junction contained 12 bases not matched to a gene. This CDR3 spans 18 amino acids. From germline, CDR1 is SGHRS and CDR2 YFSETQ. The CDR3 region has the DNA TGCGCCAGCACCCCCGGGACTAGCGGTAACCCTAGCACAGATACGCAGTATTTT. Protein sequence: CASTPGTSGNPSTDTQYF.

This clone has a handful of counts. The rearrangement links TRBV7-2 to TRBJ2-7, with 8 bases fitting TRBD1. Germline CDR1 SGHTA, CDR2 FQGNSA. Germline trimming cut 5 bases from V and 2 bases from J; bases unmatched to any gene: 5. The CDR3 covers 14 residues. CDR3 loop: CASSPRTGPYEQYF. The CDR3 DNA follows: TGTGCCAGCAGCCCTAGGACAGGGCCCTACGAGCAGTACTTC.

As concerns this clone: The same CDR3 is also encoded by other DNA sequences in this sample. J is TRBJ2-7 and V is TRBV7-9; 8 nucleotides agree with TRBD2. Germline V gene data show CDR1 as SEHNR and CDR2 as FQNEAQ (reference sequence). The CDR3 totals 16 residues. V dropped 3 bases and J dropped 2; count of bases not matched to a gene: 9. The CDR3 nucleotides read TGTGCCAGCAGCTTTTCGGCGGGAGGCTCTACCTACGAGCAGTACTTC. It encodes CASSFSAGGSTYEQYF.

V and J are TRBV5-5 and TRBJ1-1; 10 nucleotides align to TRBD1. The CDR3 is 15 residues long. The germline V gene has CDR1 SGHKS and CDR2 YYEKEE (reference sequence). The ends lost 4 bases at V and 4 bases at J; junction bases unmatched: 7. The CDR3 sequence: CASSLGTGVATEAFF. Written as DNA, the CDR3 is TGTGCCAGCAGCCTAGGGACAGGGGTGGCCACTGAAGCTTTCTTT.

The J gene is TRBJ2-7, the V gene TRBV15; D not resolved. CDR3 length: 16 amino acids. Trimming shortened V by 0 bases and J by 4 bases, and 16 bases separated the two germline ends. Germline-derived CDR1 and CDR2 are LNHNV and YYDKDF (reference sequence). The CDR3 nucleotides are TGTGCCACCAGCAGAGACCGAGAGACAAGCTCGTACGAGCAGTACTTC. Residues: CATSRDRETSSYEQYF. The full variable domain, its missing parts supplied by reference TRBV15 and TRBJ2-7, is DAMVIQNPRYQVTQFGKPVTLSCSQTLNHNVMYWYQQKSSQAPKLLFHYYDKDFNNEADTPDNFQSRRPNTSFCFLDIRSPGLGDTAMYLCATSRDRETSSYEQYFGPGTRLTVT.